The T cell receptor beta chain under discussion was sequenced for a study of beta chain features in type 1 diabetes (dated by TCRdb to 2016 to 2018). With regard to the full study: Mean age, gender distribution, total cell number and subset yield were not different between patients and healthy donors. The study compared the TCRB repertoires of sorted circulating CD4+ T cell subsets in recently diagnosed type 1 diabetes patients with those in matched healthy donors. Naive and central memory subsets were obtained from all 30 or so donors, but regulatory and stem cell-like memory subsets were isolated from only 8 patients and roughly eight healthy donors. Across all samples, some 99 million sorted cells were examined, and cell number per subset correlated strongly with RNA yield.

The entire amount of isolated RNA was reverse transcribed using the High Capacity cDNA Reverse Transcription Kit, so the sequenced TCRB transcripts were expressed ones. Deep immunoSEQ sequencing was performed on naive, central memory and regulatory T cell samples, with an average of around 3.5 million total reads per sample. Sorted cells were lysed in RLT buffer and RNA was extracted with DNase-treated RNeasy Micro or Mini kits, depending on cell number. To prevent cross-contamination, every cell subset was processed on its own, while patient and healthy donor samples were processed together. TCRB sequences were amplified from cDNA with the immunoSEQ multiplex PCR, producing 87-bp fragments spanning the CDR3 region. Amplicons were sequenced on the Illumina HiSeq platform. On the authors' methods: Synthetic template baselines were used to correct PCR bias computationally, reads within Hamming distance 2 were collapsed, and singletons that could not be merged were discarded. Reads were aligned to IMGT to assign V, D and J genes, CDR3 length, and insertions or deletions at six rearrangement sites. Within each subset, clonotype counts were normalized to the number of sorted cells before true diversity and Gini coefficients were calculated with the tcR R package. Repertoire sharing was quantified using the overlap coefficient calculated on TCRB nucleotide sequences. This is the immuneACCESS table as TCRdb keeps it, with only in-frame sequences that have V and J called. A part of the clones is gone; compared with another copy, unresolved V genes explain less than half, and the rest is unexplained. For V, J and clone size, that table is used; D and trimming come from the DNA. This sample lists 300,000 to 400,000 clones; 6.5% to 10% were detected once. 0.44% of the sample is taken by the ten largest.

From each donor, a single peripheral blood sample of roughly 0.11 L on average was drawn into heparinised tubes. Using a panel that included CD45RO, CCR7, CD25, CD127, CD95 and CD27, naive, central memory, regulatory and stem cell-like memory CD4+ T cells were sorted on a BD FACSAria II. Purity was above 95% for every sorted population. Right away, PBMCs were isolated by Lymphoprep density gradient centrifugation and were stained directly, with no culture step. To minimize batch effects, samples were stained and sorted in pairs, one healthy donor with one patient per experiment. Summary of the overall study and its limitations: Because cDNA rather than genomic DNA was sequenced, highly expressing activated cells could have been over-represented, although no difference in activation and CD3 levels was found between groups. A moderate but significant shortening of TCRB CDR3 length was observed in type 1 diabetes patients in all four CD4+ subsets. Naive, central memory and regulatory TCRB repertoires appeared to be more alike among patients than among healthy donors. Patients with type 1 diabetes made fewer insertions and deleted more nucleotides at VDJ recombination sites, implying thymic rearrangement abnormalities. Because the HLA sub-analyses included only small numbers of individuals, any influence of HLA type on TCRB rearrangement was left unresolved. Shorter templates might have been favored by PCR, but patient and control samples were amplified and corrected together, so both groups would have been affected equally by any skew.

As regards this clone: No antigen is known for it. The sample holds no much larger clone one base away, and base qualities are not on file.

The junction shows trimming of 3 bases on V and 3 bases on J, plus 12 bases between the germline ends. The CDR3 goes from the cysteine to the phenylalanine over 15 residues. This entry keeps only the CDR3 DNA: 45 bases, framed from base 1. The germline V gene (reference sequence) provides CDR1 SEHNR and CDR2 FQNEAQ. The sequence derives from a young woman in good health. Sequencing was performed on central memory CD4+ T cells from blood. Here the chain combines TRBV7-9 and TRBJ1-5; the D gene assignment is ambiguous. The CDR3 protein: CASSLGSADNQPQHF. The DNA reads TGTGCCAGCAGCTTGGGGTCGGCAGACAATCAGCCCCAGCATTTT.